Listed here are 29 T cell receptor beta chains from one sample, sequenced in a study of cytomegalovirus exposure and HLA in healthy donors. In the PCR, 60 Vbeta and 13 Jbeta primers were used. Sequencing was performed with immunoSEQ multiplex PCR; in TCRdb, only in-frame clones are kept and a portion is missing. The sample yields 150,000 or so clones, 70% to 85% seen once. Sequences were obtained from PBMCs. These receptors were taken from a woman aged 40 to 55 in good health and CMV-seronegative.

The chain employs TRBV5-4 and TRBJ2-2; TRBD2 matches 9 bases. V dropped 1 base and J dropped 5; count of bases not matched to a gene: 9. Germline CDR1 SGHNT, CDR2 YYREEE (reference sequence). This CDR3 is built from 17 residues. The CDR3 region is CASSLRVAGVWTGELFF. The DNA of the CDR3 is TGTGCCAGCAGCTTGAGGGTAGCGGGAGTGTGGACCGGGGAGCTGTTTTTT.

The J gene is TRBJ2-2, the V gene TRBV19, with D possibly TRBD2 on 5 matching bases. Germline V gene sequence: CDR1 LNHDA, CDR2 SQIVND (reference sequence). Trimming took 7 bases from V and 4 from J, leaving 22 bases between them. This CDR3 spans 17 amino acids. The CDR3 reads CASIRSLGEFSTGELFF. The CDR3 DNA reads as TGTGCCAGTATTCGGTCCCTCGGGGAATTTAGCACCGGGGAGCTGTTTTTT.

The rearrangement uses TRBV9 and TRBJ2-2, with D maybe TRBD1 (5 bases). Germline values: CDR1 SGDLS, CDR2 YYNGEE. V lost 0 bases and J lost 9, with 18 bases in between. The CDR3 runs to 16 residues. Here the CDR3 DNA reads TGTGCCAGCAGCGTAGGCTCGGCAGGGTCTAGGTGGGAGCTGTTTTTT. This codes for CASSVGSAGSRWELFF. The variable domain in full, completed from reference TRBV9 and TRBJ2-2, reads DSGVTQTPKHLITATGQRVTLRCSPRSGDLSVYWYQQSLDQGLQFLIQYYNGEERAKGNILERFSAQQFPDLHSELNLSSLELGDSALYFCASSVGSAGSRWELFFGEGSRLTVL.

This chain connects TRBV28 to TRBJ1-2; D unclear. V lost 7 bases and J lost 9, with 15 bases in between. CDR1 is MDHEN and CDR2 is SYDVKM in the germline V gene. This CDR3 is 12 amino acids long. CDR3 amino acids: CASKDPGRSYTF. The CDR3 coding sequence is TGTGCCAGCAAGGACCCCGGGAGGAGCTACACCTTC.

The chain is built from TRBV6-6 and TRBJ1-3; D gene unclear. This CDR3 has 14 amino acids. The germline gives CDR1 MNHNY, CDR2 SVGAGI (reference sequence). Trimming shortened V by 5 bases and J by 0 bases, and 8 bases separated the two germline ends. CDR3 region: CASSTRISGNTIYF. The CDR3 DNA follows: TGTGCCAGCAGTACGAGAATCTCTGGAAACACCATATATTTT.

The gene calls are TRBV6-1 and TRBJ2-3; tentative D call: TRBD2 (7 bases). This CDR3 is built from 13 residues. Per the germline V gene, CDR1 is MNHNS and CDR2 is SASEGT. The chain's CDR3 is CAEGGLSTDTQYF. The CDR3 DNA is TGTGCGGAGGGGGGGCTGAGCACAGATACGCAGTATTTT.

The chain has TRBV14 and TRBJ2-1; D not resolved. Germline assignment: CDR1 SGHDN and CDR2 FVKESK. Trimming stripped 3 bases from V and 3 bases from J, with 9 bases between. The CDR3 is 14 amino acids. This CDR3 reads CASSQSSGYNEQFF. The CDR3 DNA is TGTGCCAGCAGCCAGTCATCGGGCTACAATGAGCAGTTCTTC.

V is TRBV4-1 and J is TRBJ2-6; D is perhaps TRBD2 (5 bases). Germline assignment: CDR1 MGHRA and CDR2 YSYEKL. The CDR3 spans 18 residues. V lost 1 base to trimming and J lost 2 bases, with 15 bases between them. The CDR3 protein is CASSQGLLRVTGANVLTF. In nucleotides, the CDR3 is TGCGCCAGCAGCCAAGGGCTATTGAGGGTGACTGGGGCCAACGTCCTGACTTTC.

The rearrangement links TRBV2 to TRBJ1-1, with D perhaps matching TRBD1 (6 bases). Germline loops: CDR1 SNHLY, CDR2 FYNNEI. The CDR3 loop spans 14 amino acids. Trimming shortened V by 6 bases and J by 4 bases, and 15 bases separated the two germline ends. CDR3 region: CASRRGRGSTEAFF. The CDR3 nucleotides read TGTGCCAGCAGGAGGGGGAGGGGCTCCACTGAAGCTTTCTTT. Based on the CDR3 plus reference TRBV2 and TRBJ1-1, the full variable domain is EPEVTQTPSHQVTQMGQEVILRCVPISNHLYFYWYRQILGQKVEFLVSFYNNEISEKSEIFDDQFSVERPDGSNFTLKIRSTKLEDSAMYFCASRRGRGSTEAFFGQGTRLTVV.

This rearrangement joins TRBV5-4 to TRBJ2-5; TRBD1 aligns across 7 bases. CDR1 SGHNT and CDR2 YYREEE come from the germline V gene (reference sequence). V trimming: 7 bases; J trimming: 4 bases; junction bases outside the gene matches: 7. The CDR3 sequence is 13 residues long. The CDR3 DNA sequence: TGTGCCAGCCGTGACAGGGTTGGAGAGACCCAGTACTTC. Protein product: CASRDRVGETQYF.

The J gene is TRBJ2-6, the V gene TRBV30, with 9 bases lining up with TRBD1. With V trimmed by 5 bases and J by 2 bases, 7 bases remained unmatched. Germline V CDR1 and CDR2: GTSNPN, SVGIG (reference sequence). The CDR3 extends over 16 amino acids. The CDR3 sequence is CAWGDRVHTGANVLTF. The CDR3 nucleotides read TGTGCCTGGGGGGACAGGGTGCACACTGGGGCCAACGTCCTGACTTTC.

The chain uses TRBV6-1 and TRBJ2-7; 9 bases align to TRBD1. Germline-derived CDR1 and CDR2 are MNHNS and SASEGT. The CDR3 runs to 15 residues. V lost 6 bases and J lost 2; bases outside the gene matches: 8. Here the CDR3 reads CASRRTGDTTYEQYF. DNA for the CDR3: TGTGCCAGCAGGAGGACAGGGGATACTACCTACGAGCAGTACTTC.

This sequence joins TRBV2 and TRBJ2-1; 7 bases agree with TRBD2. Germline V gene lookup returns CDR1 SNHLY and CDR2 FYNNEI. Germline trimming cut 9 bases from V and 6 bases from J; bases unmatched to any gene: 14. The CDR3 consists of 15 residues. CDR3 loop: CASLGTTLALNEQFF. The DNA for the CDR3 is TGTGCCAGTTTAGGGACTACCCTCGCCCTCAATGAGCAGTTCTTC.

V and J are TRBV28 and TRBJ2-2; TRBD2 matches at 8 bases. With 8 bases clipped from V and 2 bases from J, the junction kept 7 bases outside the gene matches. The germline V gene encodes CDR1 MDHEN and CDR2 SYDVKM. CDR3 length equals 15 residues. This chain's CDR3 is CASLTSGDNTGELFF. The DNA for the CDR3 is TGTGCCAGCCTAACTAGCGGAGATAACACCGGGGAGCTGTTTTTT. The full variable domain, its missing parts supplied by reference TRBV28 and TRBJ2-2, is DVKVTQSSRYLVKRTGEKVFLECVQDMDHENMFWYRQDPGLGLRLIYFSYDVKMKEKGDIPEGYSVSREKKERFSLILESASTNQTSMYLCASLTSGDNTGELFFGEGSRLTVL.

The gene calls are TRBV19 and TRBJ1-1, with TRBD1 matching 8 bases. The V and J ends lost 6 bases and 3 bases, in that order; junction bases with no gene match: 3. Germline V gives CDR1 LNHDA, CDR2 SQIVND (reference sequence). This CDR3 has 13 residues. This CDR3 reads CASRLQGDTEAFF. The DNA of the CDR3 is TGTGCCAGTAGGTTACAGGGGGACACTGAAGCTTTCTTT.

J is TRBJ1-1 and V is TRBV5-1, with D perhaps TRBD1 (5 bases). The CDR3 loop spans 14 amino acids. Germline CDR1 reads SGHRS; CDR2 reads YFSETQ. V lost 0 bases to trimming and J lost 4 bases, with 10 bases between them. CDR3 protein: CASSLGQPGTEAFF. DNA of the CDR3: TGCGCCAGCAGCTTGGGACAGCCGGGCACTGAAGCTTTCTTT.

The V gene is TRBV28, the J gene TRBJ1-2; D may be TRBD1 (6 bases). Trimming removed 5 bases from V and 4 bases from J, with 17 bases in between. CDR3 size: 15 residues. CDR1 is MDHEN and CDR2 is SYDVKM in the germline V gene. The CDR3: CASSPLVGGAYGYTF. DNA for the CDR3: TGTGCCAGCAGTCCCCTCGTTGGGGGGGCCTATGGCTACACCTTC.

The chain has TRBV28 and TRBJ2-1, with 13 bases aligning to TRBD2. The CDR3 length is 19 residues. Germline CDR1 and CDR2: MDHEN and SYDVKM. V shed 4 bases and J 4 bases; nucleotides not matched to a gene: 13. CDR3 nucleotide sequence: TGTGCCAGCAGTTCCCCGACTAGCGGGAGGTCCCATTATTACAATGAGCAGTTCTTC. Its translation: CASSSPTSGRSHYYNEQFF. Using reference TRBV28 and TRBJ2-1 for the parts outside the CDR3, the full variable domain is DVKVTQSSRYLVKRTGEKVFLECVQDMDHENMFWYRQDPGLGLRLIYFSYDVKMKEKGDIPEGYSVSREKKERFSLILESASTNQTSMYLCASSSPTSGRSHYYNEQFFGPGTRLTVL.

The chain combines TRBV11-2 with TRBJ2-7; 11 nucleotides align to TRBD2. Near its end, the DNA agrees better with TRBJ2-1, so the J call may be wrong. Germline lookup yields CDR1 SGHAT and CDR2 FQNNGV. The CDR3 has 16 amino acids. CDR3 nucleotide sequence: TGTGCCAGCAGCTCGCGACTAGCGGGAACCTACAATGAGCAGTTCTTC. The encoded protein is CASSSRLAGTYNEQFF.

The chain links TRBV5-1 to TRBJ1-5, with 7 bases fitting TRBD1. Looked up from germline, CDR1 is SGHRS and CDR2 is YFSETQ. J lost 0 bases, V lost 3 bases, and 3 bases had no gene match. This CDR3 spans 15 amino acids. CDR3 DNA: TGCGCCAGCAGCTCGACAGGGCGTAGCAATCAGCCCCAGCATTTT. Protein product: CASSSTGRSNQPQHF.

J is TRBJ1-1 and V is TRBV7-2; TRBD1 matches 8 bases. The CDR3 has 14 amino acids. CDR1 is SGHTA, CDR2 FQGNSA, per germline. Losses at the gene ends were 6 bases for V and 2 bases for J; bases not matched to a gene: 5. This CDR3 is CASSGQGINTEAFF. The CDR3 nucleotides are TGTGCCAGCAGTGGACAGGGCATAAACACTGAAGCTTTCTTT.

This sequence joins TRBV19 and TRBJ2-7; 10 positions agree with TRBD1. Per the germline V gene, CDR1 is LNHDA and CDR2 is SQIVND (reference sequence). The CDR3 contains 13 residues. The V and J ends lost 5 bases and 5 bases, in that order; junction bases with no gene match: 3. CDR3 in amino acids: CASSYGTGDEQYF. The CDR3 nucleotides are TGTGCCAGTAGTTATGGGACAGGGGACGAGCAGTACTTC.

The V call is TRBV28, the J call TRBJ1-5, with D uncertain. Germline V lookup: CDR1 MDHEN, CDR2 SYDVKM. The CDR3 loop spans 14 amino acids. V was trimmed by 4 bases and J by 3 bases, leaving 10 bases between them. This chain's CDR3 is CASSSPGYNQPQHF. The CDR3 DNA sequence: TGTGCCAGCAGTTCTCCGGGATACAATCAGCCCCAGCATTTT.

The chain is built from TRBV27 and TRBJ2-7; the match to TRBD2 covers 9 bases. CDR3 length equals 15 residues. From germline, CDR1 is MNHEY and CDR2 SMNVEV (reference sequence). The ends lost 7 bases at V and 4 bases at J; junction bases unmatched: 11. The CDR3 DNA sequence: TGTGCCAGCAAGGCTCTCGGGCTAGCGGGATACGAGCAGTACTTC. Translating it yields CASKALGLAGYEQYF.

The chain has TRBV7-2 and TRBJ2-7, with no clear D. Trimming removed 1 base from V and 3 bases from J, with 13 bases in between. Germline V gives CDR1 SGHTA, CDR2 FQGNSA. The CDR3 sequence is 15 residues long. DNA of the CDR3: TGTGCCAGCAGCTTAGATAAAACACGACACTACGAGCAGTACTTC. Translating it yields CASSLDKTRHYEQYF. The entire variable domain, with the rest obtained from reference TRBV7-2 and TRBJ2-7, is as follows: GAGVSQSPSNKVTEKGKDVELRCDPISGHTALYWYRQSLGQGLEFLIYFQGNSAPDKSGLPSDRFSAERTGGSVSTLTIQRTQQEDSAVYLCASSLDKTRHYEQYFGPGTRLTVT.

V gene TRBV11-3 combines with J gene TRBJ2-1, with a possible D match to TRBD2 (6 bases). Looked up from germline, CDR1 is SGHNT and CDR2 is YENEEA. The V end lost 5 bases, the J end lost 3 bases, and 14 bases lay between the germline ends. The CDR3 extends over 15 amino acids. For the CDR3, the DNA is TGTGCCAGCAGCCCGGTGGGGGGTATCTACAATGAGCAGTTCTTC. Protein: CASSPVGGIYNEQFF. Drawing the rest from reference TRBV11-3 and TRBJ2-1, the complete variable domain is EAGVVQSPRYKIIEKKQPVAFWCNPISGHNTLYWYLQNLGQGPELLIRYENEEAVDDSQLPKDRFSAERLKGVDSTLKIQPAELGDSAVYLCASSPVGGIYNEQFFGPGTRLTVL.

The V gene is TRBV28, the J gene TRBJ2-7; 7 nucleotides align to TRBD2. Germline CDR1 is MDHEN and CDR2 is SYDVKM. The V and J ends lost 4 bases and 2 bases, in that order; junction bases with no gene match: 11. The CDR3 sequence is 16 residues long. This chain's CDR3 is CASSSVVASGTYEQYF. The CDR3 DNA sequence: TGTGCCAGCAGTTCCGTTGTGGCTAGCGGCACCTACGAGCAGTACTTC.

This clone was counted a single time. J is TRBJ2-7 and V is TRBV2, with D possibly matching TRBD2 (5 bases). Looked up from germline, CDR1 is SNHLY and CDR2 is FYNNEI. This CDR3 contains 12 residues. V lost 10 bases and J 0 bases, leaving 10 bases between the germline ends. The chain's CDR3 is CATAGNSYEQYF. The CDR3 DNA reads TGTGCCACCGCGGGCAACTCCTACGAGCAGTACTTC.

This clone occurred once. V gene TRBV5-1 combines with J gene TRBJ2-2; 11 bases are shared with TRBD1. With 3 bases clipped from V and 4 bases from J, the junction kept 5 bases outside the gene matches. This CDR3 has 16 amino acids. The germline gives CDR1 SGHRS, CDR2 YFSETQ. This CDR3 reads CASSSGQGAITGELFF. The CDR3 DNA sequence: TGCGCCAGCAGCTCCGGACAGGGGGCGATCACCGGGGAGCTGTTTTTT.